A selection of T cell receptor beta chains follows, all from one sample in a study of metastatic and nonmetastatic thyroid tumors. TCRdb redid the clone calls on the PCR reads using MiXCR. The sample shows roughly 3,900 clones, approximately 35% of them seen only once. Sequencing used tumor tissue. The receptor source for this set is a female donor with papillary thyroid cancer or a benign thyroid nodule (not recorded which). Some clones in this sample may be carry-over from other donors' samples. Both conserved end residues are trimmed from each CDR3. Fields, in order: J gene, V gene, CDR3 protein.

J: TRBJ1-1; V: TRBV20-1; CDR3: SARDPRPGAGTEAF
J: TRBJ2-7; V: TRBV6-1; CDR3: ASSNGAAGTYEQY
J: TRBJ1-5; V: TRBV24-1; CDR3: AVGQPQH
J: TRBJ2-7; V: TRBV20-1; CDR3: SADSARGREQY
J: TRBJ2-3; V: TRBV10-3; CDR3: AINVDGQDTDTQY
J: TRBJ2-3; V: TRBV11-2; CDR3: ASRLTHGYTDTQY
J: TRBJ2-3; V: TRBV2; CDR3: ASRKLTGPSTDTQY
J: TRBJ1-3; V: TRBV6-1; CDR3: ASSPLGEERNTIY
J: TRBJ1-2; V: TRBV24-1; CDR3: ATSDFNGYT
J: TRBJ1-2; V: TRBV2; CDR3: ASSQREYGYT
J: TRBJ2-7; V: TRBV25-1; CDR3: ASSEAGGSYEQY
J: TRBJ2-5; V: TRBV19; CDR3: PSSIPGGQETQY
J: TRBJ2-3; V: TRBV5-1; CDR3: ASSLPGQPDTQY
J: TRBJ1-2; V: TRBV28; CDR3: ASRGQGTYAYGYT
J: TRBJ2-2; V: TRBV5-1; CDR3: ASSLAGRERTGELF
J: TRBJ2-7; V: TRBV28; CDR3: ASSFRTSGSKKQY
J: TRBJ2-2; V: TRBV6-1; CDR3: ASSPRTSRGTGELF
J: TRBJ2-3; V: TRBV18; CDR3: ASSPKRADRTDTQY
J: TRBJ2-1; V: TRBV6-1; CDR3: ASQIATYNEQF
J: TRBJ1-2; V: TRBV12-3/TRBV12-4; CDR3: ASRISGALNYGYT
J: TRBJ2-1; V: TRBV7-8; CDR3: ASSETSDEQF
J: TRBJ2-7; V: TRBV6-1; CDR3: ASRNPGRYEQY
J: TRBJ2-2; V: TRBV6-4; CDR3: ASRGSQMRGGRSRTGDLF
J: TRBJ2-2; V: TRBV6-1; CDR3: ASSEDRGYTGELF
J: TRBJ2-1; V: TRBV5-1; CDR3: ASSLGPSGRISDEQF
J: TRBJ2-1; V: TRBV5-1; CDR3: ASSSAGGYNEQF
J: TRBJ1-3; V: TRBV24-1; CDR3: ATSDLNSGNTIY
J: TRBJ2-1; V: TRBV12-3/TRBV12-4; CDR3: ASLYSNNEQF
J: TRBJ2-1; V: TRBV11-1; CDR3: ASSLNIETPQF
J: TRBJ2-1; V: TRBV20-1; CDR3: SAQRWENEQF
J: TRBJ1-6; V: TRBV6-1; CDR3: ASNPGTGSLALH
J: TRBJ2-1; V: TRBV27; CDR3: ASRKTGTNEQF
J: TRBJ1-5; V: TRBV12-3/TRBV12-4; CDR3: ASSLVDSNQPQH
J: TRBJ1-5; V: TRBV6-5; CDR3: ASRRGGDPQGGGQPQH
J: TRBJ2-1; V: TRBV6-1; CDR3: ASSALGRGTDTQF
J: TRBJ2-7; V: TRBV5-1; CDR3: ASSLGTVGHEQY
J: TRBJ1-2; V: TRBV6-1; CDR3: ASSGRGGDGYT